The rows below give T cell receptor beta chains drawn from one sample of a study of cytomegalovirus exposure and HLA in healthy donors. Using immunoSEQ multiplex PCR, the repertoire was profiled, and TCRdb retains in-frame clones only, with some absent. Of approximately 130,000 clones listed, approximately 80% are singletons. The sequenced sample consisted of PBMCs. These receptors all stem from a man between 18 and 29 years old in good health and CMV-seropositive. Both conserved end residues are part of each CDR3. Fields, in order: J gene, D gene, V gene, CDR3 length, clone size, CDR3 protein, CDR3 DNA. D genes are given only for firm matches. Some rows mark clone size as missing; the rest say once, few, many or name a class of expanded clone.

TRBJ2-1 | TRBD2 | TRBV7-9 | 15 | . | CASSYSGLAVNEQFF | TGTGCCAGCAGCTATTCGGGACTAGCGGTAAATGAGCAGTTCTTC
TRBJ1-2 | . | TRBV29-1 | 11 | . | CSAGQTYGYTF | TGCAGCGCTGGACAGACGTATGGCTACACCTTC
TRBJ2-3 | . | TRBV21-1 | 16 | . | CASSSRTRNDGDTQYF | TGTGCCAGCAGCTCCCGGACACGGAATGATGGAGATACGCAGTATTTT
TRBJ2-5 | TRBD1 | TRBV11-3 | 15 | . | CASSLGDSSWETQYF | TGTGCCAGCAGCTTGGGGGACAGCTCTTGGGAGACCCAGTACTTC
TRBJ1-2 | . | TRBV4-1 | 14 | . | CASSQDRHFYGYTF | TGCGCCAGCAGCCAAGATAGACACTTCTATGGCTACACCTTC
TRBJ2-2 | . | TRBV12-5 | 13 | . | CASGPTETGELFF | TGTGCTAGTGGCCCGACAGAAACCGGGGAGCTGTTTTTT
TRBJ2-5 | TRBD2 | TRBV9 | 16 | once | CASGPSGGASLKTQYF | TGTGCCAGCGGGCCGAGCGGGGGGGCGAGTTTGAAGACCCAGTACTTC
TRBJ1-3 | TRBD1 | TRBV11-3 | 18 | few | CASSSRQGSESSGNTIYF | TGTGCCAGCAGCTCCCGACAGGGCTCCGAGAGCTCTGGAAACACCATATATTTT
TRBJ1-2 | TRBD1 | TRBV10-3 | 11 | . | CAISESRGSTF | TGTGCCATCAGTGAGTCCAGGGGGTCCACCTTC
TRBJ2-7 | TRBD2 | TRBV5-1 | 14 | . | CASSLAGGTYEQYF | TGCGCCAGCAGCTTGGCGGGGGGGACCTACGAGCAGTACTTC
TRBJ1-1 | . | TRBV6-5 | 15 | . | CASSYEEGGLGEAFF | TGTGCCAGCAGTTATGAAGAGGGAGGGCTCGGTGAAGCTTTCTTT
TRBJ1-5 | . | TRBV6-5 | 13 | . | CASSKGVDQPQHF | TGTGCCAGCAGCAAGGGGGTCGATCAGCCCCAGCATTTT
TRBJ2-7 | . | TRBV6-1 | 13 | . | CASSADNSYEQYF | TGTGCCAGCAGTGCCGACAACTCCTACGAGCAGTACTTC
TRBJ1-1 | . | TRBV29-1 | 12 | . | CSVNTGSTEAFF | TGCAGCGTCAATACAGGGAGCACTGAAGCTTTCTTT
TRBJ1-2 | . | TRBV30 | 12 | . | CAWSWGGYGYTF | TGTGCCTGGAGTTGGGGGGGCTATGGCTACACCTTC
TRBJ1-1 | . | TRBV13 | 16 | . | CASSKGLINRGTEAFF | TGTGCCAGCAGCAAGGGACTTATCAACCGGGGCACTGAAGCTTTCTTT
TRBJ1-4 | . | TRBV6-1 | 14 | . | CASCRQAAGEKLFF | TGTGCCAGCTGCCGACAGGCCGCGGGTGAAAAACTGTTTTTT
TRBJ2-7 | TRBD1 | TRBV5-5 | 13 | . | CASSNGQAYEQYF | TGTGCCAGCAGCAATGGACAGGCCTACGAGCAGTACTTC